Described below is a single T cell receptor (beta chain) sequence and its context. Its antigen is unidentified. The data derive from a study of quantifying T cell responses using KT2 cells. Looking at the study overall: cDNA was made from DNase-treated RNA using alpha and beta constant primers.

A single-stranded UMI oligo with SP2 sequence was ligated to cDNA 3' ends. The first PCR ran roughly 4 cycles with an equimolar RC1.1 and RC1.2 beta primer mix. TCRdb ran MiXCR on the UMI-ligation and nested PCR reads and lists one entry per CDR3 protein. This table holds 52,000 or so distinct CDR3 sequences, approximately 13% found once. Findings and caveats of the study: Even the lowest spike-in, about one KT2 cell per 100,000 PBMC, yielded detectable KT2 sequences. The number of KT2 alpha and beta sequences was a linear function of input KT2 cells.

Known numbers of the T cell clone KT2 were added to PBMC. A range of KT2-to-PBMC ratios was made using fixed PBMC numbers. The clonotype comes from a human donor. Material: PBMCs spiked with cells of the T cell clone KT2.

This CDR3 reads CASSQIRGYEQFF. The CDR3, as DNA: TGCGCCAGCAGCCAGATAAGGGGATACGAGCAGTTCTTC. The rearrangement joins TRBV4-3 to TRBJ2-1; possible D gene TRBD1, 5 bases. CDR1 LGHNA and CDR2 YSLEER come from the germline V gene. The CDR3 consists of 13 residues. Between the trimmed V and J ends, which lost 3 bases and 10 bases, there was a span of 13 bases.